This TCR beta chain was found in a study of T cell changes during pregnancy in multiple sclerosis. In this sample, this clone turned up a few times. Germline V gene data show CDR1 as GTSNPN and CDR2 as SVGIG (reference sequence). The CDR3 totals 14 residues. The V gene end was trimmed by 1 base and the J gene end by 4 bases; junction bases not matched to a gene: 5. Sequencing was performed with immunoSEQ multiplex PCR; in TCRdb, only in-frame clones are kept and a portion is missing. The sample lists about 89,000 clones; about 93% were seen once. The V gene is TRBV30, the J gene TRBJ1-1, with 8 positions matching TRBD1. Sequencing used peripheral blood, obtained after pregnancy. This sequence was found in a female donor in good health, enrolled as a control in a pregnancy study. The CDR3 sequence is CAWSANRGGTEAFF. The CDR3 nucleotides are TGTGCCTGGAGTGCAAACAGGGGGGGCACTGAAGCTTTCTTT.